This T cell receptor beta chain comes out of a study of blood T cell repertoires in COVID-19. Study-level background: The United States, Italy and Spain provided the acute and convalescent COVID-19 samples.

This CDR3 spans 15 amino acids. Trimming cost V 6 bases and J 1 base, with 14 bases left between them. Germline V lookup: CDR1 SNHLY, CDR2 FYNNEI. Per the original methods: How many nucleated cells were present was estimated from reference gene primer amplification. Produced via immunoSEQ multiplex PCR; TCRdb's table is partial and in-frame only. V, J and clone size derive from that table, while D and trimming were established from the DNA sequence. Of about 76,000 clones in the sample, about 81% were seen once. This TCR was sampled from a human donor in a cohort sampled during active COVID-19. Sequenced material: peripheral blood. This chain links TRBV2 with TRBJ2-3, with a possible D match to TRBD2 (5 bases). The CDR3, as DNA: TGTGCCAGCAGCGCACTAGACCATCGCACAGATACGCAGTATTTT. It codes for CASSALDHRTDTQYF.